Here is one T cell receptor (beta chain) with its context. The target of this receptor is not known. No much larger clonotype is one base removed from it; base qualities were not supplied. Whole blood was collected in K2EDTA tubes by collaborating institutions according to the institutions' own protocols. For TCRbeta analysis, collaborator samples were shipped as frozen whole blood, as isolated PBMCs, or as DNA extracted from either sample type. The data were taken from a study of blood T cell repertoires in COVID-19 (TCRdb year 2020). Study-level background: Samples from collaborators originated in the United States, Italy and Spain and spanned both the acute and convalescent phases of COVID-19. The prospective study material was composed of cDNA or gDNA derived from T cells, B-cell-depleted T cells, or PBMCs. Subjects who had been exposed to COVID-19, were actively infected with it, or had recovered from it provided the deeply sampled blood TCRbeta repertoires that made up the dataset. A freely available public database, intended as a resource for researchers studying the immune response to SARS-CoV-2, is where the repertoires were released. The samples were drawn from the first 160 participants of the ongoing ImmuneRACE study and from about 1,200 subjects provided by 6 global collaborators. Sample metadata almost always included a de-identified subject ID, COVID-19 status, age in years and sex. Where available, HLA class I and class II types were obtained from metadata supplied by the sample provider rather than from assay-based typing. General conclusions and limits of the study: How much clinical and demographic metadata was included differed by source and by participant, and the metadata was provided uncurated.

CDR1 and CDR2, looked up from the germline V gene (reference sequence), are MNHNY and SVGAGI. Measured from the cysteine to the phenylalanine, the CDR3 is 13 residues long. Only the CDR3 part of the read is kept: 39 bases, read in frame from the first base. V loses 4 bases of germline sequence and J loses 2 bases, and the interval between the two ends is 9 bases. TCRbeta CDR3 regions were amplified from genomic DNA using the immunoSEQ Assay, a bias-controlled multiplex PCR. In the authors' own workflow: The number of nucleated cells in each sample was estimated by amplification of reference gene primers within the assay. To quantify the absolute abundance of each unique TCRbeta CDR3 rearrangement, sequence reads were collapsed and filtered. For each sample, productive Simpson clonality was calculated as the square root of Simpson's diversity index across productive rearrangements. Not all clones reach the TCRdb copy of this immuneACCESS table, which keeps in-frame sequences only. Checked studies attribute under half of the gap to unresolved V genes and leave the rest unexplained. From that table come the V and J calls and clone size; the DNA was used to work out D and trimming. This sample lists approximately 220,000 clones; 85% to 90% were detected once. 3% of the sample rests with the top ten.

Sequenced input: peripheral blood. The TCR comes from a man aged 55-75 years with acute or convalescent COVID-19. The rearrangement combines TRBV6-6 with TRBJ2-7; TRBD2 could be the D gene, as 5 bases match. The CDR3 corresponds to CASSSSSPYEQYF. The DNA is TGTGCCAGCAGTTCTAGCAGTCCCTACGAGCAGTACTTC.